These 15 T cell receptor beta chains originate from one sample sequenced in a study of T cells in Graves' hyperthyroidism and ophthalmopathy. The source material, RNA transcripts, was used to amplify TCR beta CDR3 regions. The HTBI primer set was used in a first-round RT-PCR of the TCR CDR3. TCRdb reprocessed the multiplex PCR reads via MiXCR and lists one record per CDR3 protein. The data show about 380,000 distinct CDR3 sequences, over 11% seen once. Sequenced: blood. The receptors were gathered from an older woman with Graves' hyperthyroidism.

At least ten counts were recorded for this clonotype. The chain combines TRBV7-2 with TRBJ1-1; perhaps TRBD1 as D (6 bases). The length of the CDR3 is 14 residues. Germline CDR1 SGHTA, CDR2 FQGNSA. V lost 4 bases and J lost 7, with 16 bases in between. The CDR3 coding sequence is TGTGCCAGCAGCTACTCCGGGACACCCCATGAAGCTTTCTTT. This gives the protein CASSYSGTPHEAFF.

This clonotype was observed a handful of times. The chain carries TRBV12-3 or TRBV12-4 and TRBJ2-3, with a possible D match to TRBD1 (6 bases). The CDR3 sequence is 16 residues long. Trimming shortened V by 5 bases and J by 2 bases, and 17 bases separated the two germline ends. CDR3 sequence (DNA): TGTGCCAGCAGTCACGGACAGATACCTCTCACAGATACGCAGTATTTT. Amino acid sequence: CASSHGQIPLTDTQYF.

This clonotype came up a few times. V usage is TRBV6-1 and J usage is TRBJ1-2, with D perhaps TRBD1 (5 bases). Germline V gives CDR1 MNHNS, CDR2 SASEGT. This CDR3 has 13 amino acids. V lost 9 bases and J lost 3, with 14 bases in between. CDR3 loop: CASSTVQYYGYTF. CDR3 in DNA: TGTGCCAGTTCGACAGTACAATACTATGGCTACACCTTC.

This clonotype has a count of ten or more. This chain uses TRBV28 with TRBJ1-3, with 12 bases aligning to TRBD1. CDR1 and CDR2 from the germline V gene are MDHEN and SYDVKM. The length of the CDR3 is 15 residues. This CDR3 is CAHGTGGFSGNTIYF. Here the CDR3 DNA reads TGTGCTCACGGGACAGGGGGCTTCTCTGGAAACACCATATATTTT.

This chain links TRBV20-1 with TRBJ1-6; D is uncertain. CDR1 and CDR2 from the germline V gene are DFQATT and SNEGSKA (reference sequence). Trimming cost V 0 bases and J 0 bases, with 24 bases left between them. There are 21 residues in the CDR3. The CDR3 DNA reads TGCAGTGCTAGAGATCCCAGCTACGTGTCAGACCTCGGCTCCTATAATTCACCCCTCCACTTT. Protein: CSARDPSYVSDLGSYNSPLHF.

This clonotype came up many times. The chain links TRBV5-1 to TRBJ1-1, with 7 bases that match TRBD1. In germline, CDR1 is SGHRS, CDR2 YFSETQ. Germline trimming cut 3 bases from V and 4 bases from J; bases unmatched to any gene: 6. The CDR3 is 14 residues long. Here the CDR3 reads CASSWDSWSTEAFF. The CDR3 nucleotides are TGCGCCAGCAGCTGGGACAGTTGGAGCACTGAAGCTTTCTTT.

This clonotype was counted only a few times. With a much larger clone just one base away, this may be a read error. Here the CDR3 omits its conserved ending phenylalanine or tryptophan, so a read error is the likely source. The chain couples TRBV18 to TRBJ1-1; no clear D gene. V lost 2 bases and J 0 bases, leaving 10 bases between the germline ends. The CDR3 length is 15 residues. Germline loops: CDR1 KGHSH, CDR2 LQKENI. This CDR3 reads CASSPGEVMNTEAFL. Written as DNA, the CDR3 is TGTGCCAGCTCACCAGGGGAGGTTATGAACACTGAAGCTTTCCTT.

This chain links TRBV30 with TRBJ1-1; D gene uncertain. CDR1 and CDR2 (germline): GTSNPN, SVGIG (reference sequence). Trimming removed 2 bases from V and 1 base from J, with 8 bases in between. There are 13 residues in the CDR3. Here the CDR3 DNA reads TGTGCCTGGAGTATGCAGGAGAACACTGAAGCTTTCTTT. Its translation: CAWSMQENTEAFF.

This clonotype was counted a few times. For the CDR3, the DNA is TGTGCCAGCAGTCAATACCCAGGGGAACCCCAGCATTTT. This translates into CASSQYPGEPQHF. The gene calls are TRBV6-1 and TRBJ1-5; tentative D call: TRBD1 (6 bases). Trimming removed 5 bases from V and 10 bases from J, with 15 bases in between. The CDR3 contains 13 residues. Per the germline V gene, CDR1 is MNHNS and CDR2 is SASEGT.

This chain uses TRBV4-1 with TRBJ1-5; D is unclear. V was pared by 4 bases and J by 2 bases, with 12 bases between. The CDR3 has 15 amino acids. Germline values: CDR1 MGHRA, CDR2 YSYEKL. This chain's CDR3 is CASSPRSSGNQPQHF. The CDR3 region has the DNA TGCGCCAGCAGCCCCCGGTCAAGTGGCAATCAGCCCCAGCATTTT.

This clonotype was observed at least ten times. The chain joins TRBV12-3 or TRBV12-4 to TRBJ1-1; D gene unclear. The V and J ends lost 0 bases and 11 bases respectively, with 13 bases between them. CDR3 length: 13 amino acids. The CDR3 nucleotides read TGTGCCAGCAGTTTAGCGCTCGGAACGGGCGCTTTCTTT. It translates to CASSLALGTGAFF.

This clonotype was counted ten times or more. The chain has TRBV5-5 and TRBJ1-1, with D perhaps matching TRBD1 (6 bases). The CDR3 totals 14 residues. V was clipped by 5 bases and J by 1 base, with 12 bases between them. Germline V gene data show CDR1 as SGHKS and CDR2 as YYEKEE (reference sequence). The CDR3 loop reads CASRRDTQNTEAFF. The CDR3 region has the DNA TGTGCCAGCAGACGGGACACCCAGAACACTGAAGCTTTCTTT. The variable domain in full, completed from reference TRBV5-5 and TRBJ1-1, reads DAGVTQSPTHLIKTRGQQVTLRCSPISGHKSVSWYQQVLGQGPQFIFQYYEKEERGRGNFPDRFSARQFPNYSSELNVNALLLGDSALYLCASRRDTQNTEAFFGQGTRLTVV.

V and J are TRBV7-2 and TRBJ2-7; 12 nucleotides match TRBD2. The CDR3 sequence is 14 residues long. The V segment lost 4 bases and the J segment 3 bases; nucleotides outside the gene matches: 1. Germline CDR1 reads SGHTA; CDR2 reads FQGNSA. The CDR3 loop is CASSWTSGNYEQYF. CDR3 bases: TGTGCCAGCAGCTGGACTAGCGGGAACTACGAGCAGTACTTC.

The rearrangement joins TRBV5-4 to TRBJ2-3; D not resolved. V was clipped by 3 bases and J by 9 bases, with 11 bases between them. Germline CDR1 reads SGHNT; CDR2 reads YYREEE (reference sequence). The CDR3 covers 12 residues. The chain's CDR3 is CASSSEAKTQYF. The DNA for the CDR3 is TGTGCCAGCAGCTCTGAGGCAAAGACGCAGTATTTT.

This clonotype showed up many times. The rearrangement links TRBV9 to TRBJ2-5; D gene unclear. The CDR3 length is 13 residues. Trimming left V 4 bases short and J 1 base short, with 8 bases between. Germline-derived CDR1 and CDR2 are SGDLS and YYNGEE. In DNA form, the CDR3 reads TGTGCCAGCAGCCAGGCCCCCCAAGAGACCCAGTACTTC. Amino acids: CASSQAPQETQYF. The full variable domain, with the rest looked up from reference TRBV9 and TRBJ2-5, is DSGVTQTPKHLITATGQRVTLRCSPRSGDLSVYWYQQSLDQGLQFLIQYYNGEERAKGNILERFSAQQFPDLHSELNLSSLELGDSALYFCASSQAPQETQYFGPGTRLLVL.